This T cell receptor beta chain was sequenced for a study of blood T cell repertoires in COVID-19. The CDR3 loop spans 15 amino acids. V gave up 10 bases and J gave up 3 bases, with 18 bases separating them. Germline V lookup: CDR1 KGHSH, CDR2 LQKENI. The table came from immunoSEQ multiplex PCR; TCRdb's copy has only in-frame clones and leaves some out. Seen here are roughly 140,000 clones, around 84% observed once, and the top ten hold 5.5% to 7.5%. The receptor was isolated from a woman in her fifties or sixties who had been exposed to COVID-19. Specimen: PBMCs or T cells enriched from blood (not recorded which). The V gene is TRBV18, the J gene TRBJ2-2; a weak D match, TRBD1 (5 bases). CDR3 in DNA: TGTGCCACCCAGGGCAGCCTGCTGGACACCGGGGAGCTGTTTTTT. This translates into CATQGSLLDTGELFF.